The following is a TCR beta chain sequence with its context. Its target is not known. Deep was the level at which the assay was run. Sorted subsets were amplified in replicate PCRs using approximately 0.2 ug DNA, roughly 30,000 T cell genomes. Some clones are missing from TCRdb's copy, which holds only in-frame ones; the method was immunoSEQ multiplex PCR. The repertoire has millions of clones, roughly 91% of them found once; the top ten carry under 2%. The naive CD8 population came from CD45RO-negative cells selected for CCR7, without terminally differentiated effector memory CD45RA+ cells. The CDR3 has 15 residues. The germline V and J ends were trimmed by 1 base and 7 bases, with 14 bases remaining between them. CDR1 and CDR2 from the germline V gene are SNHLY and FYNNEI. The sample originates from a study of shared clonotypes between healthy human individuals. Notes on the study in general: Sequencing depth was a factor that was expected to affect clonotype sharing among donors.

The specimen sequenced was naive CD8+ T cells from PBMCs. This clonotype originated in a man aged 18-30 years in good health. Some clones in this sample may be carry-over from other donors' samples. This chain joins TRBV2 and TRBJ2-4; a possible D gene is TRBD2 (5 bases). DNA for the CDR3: TGTGCCAGCAGTGAAGTACTAGAGGGCTCGAACATTCAGTACTTC. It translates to CASSEVLEGSNIQYF.